Included here is one T cell receptor beta chain sequence, with context. The entry originates in a study of CD8+ T cells in alopecia areata. Study-level information: Twice a day, 5 to 10 mg of oral tofacitinib was administered to treated patients.

The authors extracted RNA and reverse transcribed it into cDNA as the sequencing template. Clones were read by immunoSEQ multiplex PCR, and TCRdb kept only the in-frame ones, dropping some. The top ten clones hold roughly a tenth of a sample with more than 150,000 clones, around 49% of them seen once. The treatment: oral pan-JAK inhibitor, 5-10 mg twice daily. Germline V gene sequence: CDR1 GTSNPN, CDR2 SVGIG (reference sequence). V lost 6 bases, J lost 1 base, and 9 bases lay in between. The CDR3 runs 12 residues. V gene TRBV30 combines with J gene TRBJ2-5; possibly TRBD1 for D (5 bases). The specimen was CD8+ T cells sorted from blood, collected between weeks 51 and 54, from a patient treated with tofacitinib. This TCR was sampled from a human donor with alopecia areata. CDR3 protein: CACQTVQETQYF. DNA of the CDR3: TGTGCCTGTCAGACAGTCCAAGAGACCCAGTACTTC.